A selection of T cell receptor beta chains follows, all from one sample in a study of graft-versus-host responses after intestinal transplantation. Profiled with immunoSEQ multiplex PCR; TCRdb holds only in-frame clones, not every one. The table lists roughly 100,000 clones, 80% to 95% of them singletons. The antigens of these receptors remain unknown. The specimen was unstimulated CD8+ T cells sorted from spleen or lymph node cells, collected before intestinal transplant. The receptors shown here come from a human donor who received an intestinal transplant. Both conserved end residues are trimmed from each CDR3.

cdr3_aa: ATWSYNEQF
v_call: TRBV15
j_call: TRBJ2-1

cdr3_aa: ASSSPRQGWDIQY
v_call: TRBV27
j_call: TRBJ2-4

cdr3_aa: ASSPSGDEDEKLF
v_call: TRBV5-1
j_call: TRBJ1-4

cdr3_aa: ASSLAPGLDEQY
v_call: TRBV5-1
j_call: TRBJ2-7

cdr3_aa: SGWTGEVGGYT
v_call: TRBV29-1
j_call: TRBJ1-2

cdr3_aa: ASSPFGESGNTIY
v_call: TRBV13
j_call: TRBJ1-3

cdr3_aa: ASSLYGGASGQGAQH
v_call: TRBV4-1
j_call: TRBJ1-5

cdr3_aa: ASSTAGTGEQY
v_call: TRBV27
j_call: TRBJ2-7

cdr3_aa: AWSLGNQPQH
v_call: TRBV30
j_call: TRBJ1-5

cdr3_aa: ASSQDRGLAETQY
v_call: TRBV4-2
j_call: TRBJ2-5

cdr3_aa: ASSVGTPGKLF
v_call: TRBV2
j_call: TRBJ1-4

cdr3_aa: ASSYPGAEQF
v_call: TRBV6-5
j_call: TRBJ2-1

cdr3_aa: AWSPTGLAGGLYEQF
v_call: TRBV30
j_call: TRBJ2-1

cdr3_aa: ASSLLVNYGYT
v_call: TRBV7-9
j_call: TRBJ1-2

cdr3_aa: ATRGATEAF
v_call: TRBV15
j_call: TRBJ1-1

cdr3_aa: ASSLDAARGGRETQY
v_call: TRBV27
j_call: TRBJ2-5

cdr3_aa: ASSASGGAYEQY
v_call: TRBV9
j_call: TRBJ2-7

cdr3_aa: ASSRDNYGYT
v_call: TRBV6-5
j_call: TRBJ1-2

cdr3_aa: SVPDSYGYT
v_call: TRBV29-1
j_call: TRBJ1-2

cdr3_aa: ASSHPSSGGTSGNTIY
v_call: TRBV4-1
j_call: TRBJ1-3

cdr3_aa: ASSQEGSYEQY
v_call: TRBV4-3
j_call: TRBJ2-7

cdr3_aa: AIDSRGDREGYGYT
v_call: TRBV2
j_call: TRBJ1-2

cdr3_aa: ASSYSAGGPGEQF
v_call: TRBV6-5
j_call: TRBJ2-1

cdr3_aa: ASSTSGGKSSGANVLT
v_call: TRBV2
j_call: TRBJ2-6

cdr3_aa: ATSSTRATNEKLF
v_call: TRBV15
j_call: TRBJ1-4

cdr3_aa: ASSLSAKVGTEAF
v_call: TRBV27
j_call: TRBJ1-1

cdr3_aa: ASSISVGTEAF
v_call: TRBV19
j_call: TRBJ1-1

cdr3_aa: ASSQVPNTEAF
v_call: TRBV7-6
j_call: TRBJ1-1

cdr3_aa: ASSQSGTLGNTIY
v_call: TRBV4-1
j_call: TRBJ1-3

cdr3_aa: ASSQVASTSGGEQF
v_call: TRBV4-1
j_call: TRBJ2-1

cdr3_aa: ASSDQPRPNTDTQY
v_call: TRBV2
j_call: TRBJ2-3

cdr3_aa: ASSSDRRNYGYT
v_call: TRBV2
j_call: TRBJ1-2

cdr3_aa: ASSLPNGGLGNTEAF
v_call: TRBV7-8
j_call: TRBJ1-1

cdr3_aa: ASSIARGYPYNEQF
v_call: TRBV19
j_call: TRBJ2-1

cdr3_aa: ASSLSSLRSFDTDTQY
v_call: TRBV13
j_call: TRBJ2-3

cdr3_aa: ASSEGLEGYEQY
v_call: TRBV5-4
j_call: TRBJ2-7

cdr3_aa: ASSVDEGSGNTIY
v_call: TRBV9
j_call: TRBJ1-3

cdr3_aa: ASSPRTSGGPYNEQF
v_call: TRBV27
j_call: TRBJ2-1

cdr3_aa: SVEEGTGVNYEQY
v_call: TRBV29-1
j_call: TRBJ2-7

cdr3_aa: ASSEGGGTDTQY
v_call: TRBV27
j_call: TRBJ2-3

cdr3_aa: ASSNVGTEAF
v_call: TRBV28
j_call: TRBJ1-1

cdr3_aa: ATSLNPTNEQF
v_call: TRBV15
j_call: TRBJ2-1

cdr3_aa: ASSRPYLSYNSPLH
v_call: TRBV19
j_call: TRBJ1-6

cdr3_aa: ASTVGQGGNTEAF
v_call: TRBV27
j_call: TRBJ1-1

cdr3_aa: ASSPARTDPYEQY
v_call: TRBV5-5
j_call: TRBJ2-7

cdr3_aa: ASSLGMNSPLH
v_call: TRBV5-4
j_call: TRBJ1-6

cdr3_aa: ASSWGSNQPQH
v_call: TRBV27
j_call: TRBJ1-5

cdr3_aa: ACSGTGYNEQF
v_call: TRBV30
j_call: TRBJ2-1

cdr3_aa: ASDWEEGNQPQH
v_call: TRBV6-1
j_call: TRBJ1-5

cdr3_aa: ASSPGDSSYNEQF
v_call: TRBV4-2
j_call: TRBJ2-1

cdr3_aa: ASSLEVETQY
v_call: TRBV7-9
j_call: TRBJ2-5

cdr3_aa: ASSITDIPTEAF
v_call: TRBV19
j_call: TRBJ1-1

cdr3_aa: ASGGSYNEQF
v_call: TRBV5-1
j_call: TRBJ2-1

cdr3_aa: ASSEAGSAEASGVTDTQY
v_call: TRBV2
j_call: TRBJ2-3

cdr3_aa: ASSPSGGQGYSPLH
v_call: TRBV9
j_call: TRBJ1-6

cdr3_aa: ASSNYDSPQY
v_call: TRBV6-5
j_call: TRBJ2-3

cdr3_aa: ASSLYRSSYEQY
v_call: TRBV11-2
j_call: TRBJ2-7

cdr3_aa: ASSGRTGTEAF
v_call: TRBV5-4
j_call: TRBJ1-1

cdr3_aa: ASSREQY
v_call: TRBV2
j_call: TRBJ2-7